These T cell receptor beta chains were read from a single sample in a study of shared clonotypes between healthy human individuals. Clones were read by immunoSEQ multiplex PCR, and TCRdb kept only the in-frame ones, dropping some. The sample consists of roughly 2,500,000 clones, approximately 94% of them appearing once. What was sequenced was naive CD4+ T cells from PBMCs. The receptors were sampled from a man aged 18-30 years in good health. Some clones in this sample may be carry-over from other donors' samples. Both conserved end residues are part of each CDR3. A D gene is named only where the DNA matches it firmly. Some rows have no size entry. The others give once, few or many, or a class for an expanded clone.

V,D,size,J,DNA,CDR3
TRBV28,.,.,TRBJ1-5,TGTGCCAGCAGTTTATTAGCAGGGGCCGGCCGGCCCCAGCATTTT,CASSLLAGAGRPQHF
TRBV7-9,.,.,TRBJ2-7,TGTGCCAGCAGCTTTACTGATTCCTACGAGCAGTACTTC,CASSFTDSYEQYF
TRBV7-3,.,.,TRBJ2-1,TGTGCCAGCAGCTTAACTGGGGGGTCCAATGGGGCCAATGAGCAGTTCTTC,CASSLTGGSNGANEQFF
TRBV18,.,.,TRBJ1-1,TGTGCCAGCTCGCCAGGACTGAACACTGAAGCTTTCTTT,CASSPGLNTEAFF
TRBV5-4,TRBD2,.,TRBJ2-1,TGTGCCAGCAGCTTGGCAACTAGCGGCTACAATGAGCAGTTCTTC,CASSLATSGYNEQFF
TRBV28,.,.,TRBJ1-2,TGTGCCAGCAGTTCCAGCAACTATGGCTACACCTTC,CASSSSNYGYTF
TRBV6-1,.,.,TRBJ2-2,TGTGCCAGCAGTGATGGACACAGAGCGAACACCGGGGAGCTGTTTTTT,CASSDGHRANTGELFF
TRBV28,.,.,TRBJ1-3,TGTGCCAGCAGAGGGGCGGGCAGGGGAACTGGAAACACCATATATTTT,CASRGAGRGTGNTIYF
TRBV10-3,.,.,TRBJ2-7,TGTGCCATCAGTCAATCTAGCGAGAGCTCCTACGAGCAGTACTTC,CAISQSSESSYEQYF
TRBV18,TRBD2,.,TRBJ2-3,TGTGCCAGCTCATCTCCTTGGGTAGCGGGAGCCACAGATACGCAGTATTTT,CASSSPWVAGATDTQYF
TRBV27,.,.,TRBJ1-1,TGTGCCAGCAAGGGTCCAGGGATGTTTACTGAAGCTTTCTTT,CASKGPGMFTEAFF
TRBV7-8,TRBD2,.,TRBJ2-3,TGTGCCAGCAGCTCTAGCGGATACGACACAGATACGCAGTATTTT,CASSSSGYDTDTQYF
TRBV25-1,.,once,TRBJ2-1,TGTGCCGGGGGGCGCGCCGGCGGGAATGAGCAGTTCTTC,CAGGRAGGNEQFF
TRBV28,.,.,TRBJ1-2,TGTGCCAGCAGTCCCGCCCCCCCTTATGGCTACACCTTC,CASSPAPPYGYTF
TRBV5-1,.,.,TRBJ2-3,TGCGCCAGCAGCGGCGGCTCCTCTTACACAGATACGCAGTATTTT,CASSGGSSYTDTQYF
TRBV6-6,TRBD2,.,TRBJ2-7,TGTGCCAGCAGCATAGCGGGAGGATCTCTTTGGCAGTACTTC,CASSIAGGSLWQYF
TRBV7-9,TRBD1,.,TRBJ1-2,TGTGCCAGCAGCTTCATCCGGGACAGTAGTGGGGTAATGGGCTACACCTTC,CASSFIRDSSGVMGYTF
TRBV6-1,.,.,TRBJ1-2,TGTGCCAGCAGGGCAGCACCTAACTATGGCTACACCTTC,CASRAAPNYGYTF
TRBV14,TRBD2,.,TRBJ2-2,TGTGCCAGCAGCCAAGGTCCCGGGAGGGGTGTCGGGGAGCTGTTTTTT,CASSQGPGRGVGELFF
TRBV30,.,.,TRBJ1-2,TGTGCCTGGAGTGATTTCGAATCGGGGTTCTATGGCTACACCTTC,CAWSDFESGFYGYTF
TRBV18,.,.,TRBJ1-3,TGTGCCAGCTCACCACGCATCTTGCGGGGAAACACCATATATTTT,CASSPRILRGNTIYF
TRBV5-1,TRBD1,.,TRBJ1-1,TGCGCCAGCAGCCAGGGACAGGGCACGGGAGCTTTCTTT,CASSQGQGTGAFF
TRBV14,TRBD1,.,TRBJ2-1,TGTGCCAGCAGCCACCTAGGGGGCGGGCTCTACAATGAGCAGTTCTTC,CASSHLGGGLYNEQFF
TRBV7-9,TRBD1,.,TRBJ1-5,TGTGCCAGCAGCTTAGCTCGGACAGGGGGCAGGGATTTTCAGCCCCAGCATTTT,CASSLARTGGRDFQPQHF
TRBV7-8,.,.,TRBJ2-1,TGTGCCAGCAGTCCAAGGGGAAGGGACAATGAGCAGTTCTTC,CASSPRGRDNEQFF
TRBV28,.,.,TRBJ2-1,TGTGCCAGCAGCTCCCGGAATGAGCAGTTCTTC,CASSSRNEQFF
TRBV7-9,.,.,TRBJ1-1,TGTGCCAGCAGCCGAACCGCGGGGAACACTGAAGCTTTCTTT,CASSRTAGNTEAFF
TRBV9,.,.,TRBJ2-3,TGTGCCAGCAGCCTCAGGGACGATACGCAGTATTTT,CASSLRDDTQYF
TRBV19,TRBD1,once,TRBJ1-2,TGTGCCAGTACTATAGGAAGGGGACAGGGGACCGGCTACACCTTC,CASTIGRGQGTGYTF
TRBV7-3,.,.,TRBJ2-1,TGTGCCAGCAGCTTATGGGGTGAGCAGTTCTTC,CASSLWGEQFF
TRBV28,.,.,TRBJ2-7,TGTGCCAGCAATACTCCAGCTCCAGCCTACGAGCAGTACTTC,CASNTPAPAYEQYF
TRBV14,.,.,TRBJ2-5,TGTGCCAGCAGCCCCCTGGCACCGCTCGAGGAGACCCAGTACTTC,CASSPLAPLEETQYF
TRBV27,TRBD2,.,TRBJ2-5,TGTGCCAGCAGTTCTGTCGGCGGGGGCCAAGAGACCCAGTACTTC,CASSSVGGGQETQYF
TRBV9,.,.,TRBJ1-1,TGTGCCAGCAGCGTAGGGGCGGCTGAAGCTTTCTTT,CASSVGAAEAFF
TRBV6-5,.,few,TRBJ1-1,TGTGCCAGCAGCCGGACAGTGAACACTGAAGCTTTCTTT,CASSRTVNTEAFF
TRBV7-2,TRBD2,.,TRBJ2-7,TGTGCCAGCAGCACTAGGGGACTAGCGGGAGGCGAGCAGTACTTC,CASSTRGLAGGEQYF
TRBV7-2,TRBD1,once,TRBJ1-2,TGTGCCAGCAGCCCGGTCGGGACAGGAAACTATGGCTACACCTTC,CASSPVGTGNYGYTF
TRBV2,.,.,TRBJ2-7,TGTGCCAGCATTTGGGATCCCGCGGGCGAGCAGTACTTC,CASIWDPAGEQYF
TRBV4-2,TRBD2,.,TRBJ2-1,TGTGCCAGCAGCCACGGGACTAGCGGCTCCTACAATGAGCAGTTCTTC,CASSHGTSGSYNEQFF
TRBV28,.,.,TRBJ2-2,TGTGCCAGCAGTTTATGGCCGGGACACAACACCGGGGAGCTGTTTTTT,CASSLWPGHNTGELFF
TRBV11-1,.,.,TRBJ2-4,TGTGCCAGCAGCTTTGGAGTCTCATACTTAGCCAAAAACATTCAGTACTTC,CASSFGVSYLAKNIQYF
TRBV18,.,.,TRBJ1-2,TGTGCCAGCTCACCACCGACAGTTGGCTATGGCTACACCTTC,CASSPPTVGYGYTF
TRBV5-4,.,.,TRBJ2-7,TGTGCCAGCGCACGATACGGGCAGGGGTCCTACGAGCAGTACTTC,CASARYGQGSYEQYF
TRBV6-5,TRBD1,once,TRBJ1-4,TGTGCCAGCAGGAACTCCGGGACAGGGAATGAAAAACTGTTTTTT,CASRNSGTGNEKLFF
TRBV7-8,.,.,TRBJ1-5,TGTGCCAGCAGCTTAGTCAGGGGCGGCAATCAGCCCCAGCATTTT,CASSLVRGGNQPQHF
TRBV25-1,TRBD2,.,TRBJ2-2,TGTGCCAGCAGCCCGGGACTACTCTCCCCCGGGGAGCTGTTTTTT,CASSPGLLSPGELFF
TRBV2,.,.,TRBJ1-2,TGTGCCAGCAGTGAGGACAGAGGTAACTATGGCTACACCTTC,CASSEDRGNYGYTF
TRBV7-2,.,.,TRBJ1-3,TGTGCCAGCAGCCCCGGAGCCTTGGTGGGAAACACCATATATTTT,CASSPGALVGNTIYF
TRBV13,.,once,TRBJ1-2,TGTGCCAGCAGCCCCGCAAGCCCATCGGTGGCAGCTAACTATGGCTACACCTTC,CASSPASPSVAANYGYTF
TRBV9,.,.,TRBJ2-3,TGTGCCAGCAGCGTAGTGGGGGCGAAAGATACGCAGTATTTT,CASSVVGAKDTQYF
TRBV4-3,.,.,TRBJ1-2,TGCGCCAGCAGCCAAGACGCCAGGGCCGATGGCTACACCTTC,CASSQDARADGYTF
TRBV27,.,.,TRBJ1-1,TGTGCCAGCAGACTGGCGGGGGGGACTGAAGCTTTCTTT,CASRLAGGTEAFF
TRBV29-1,.,.,TRBJ1-4,TGCAGCGTAGGGAGTTCGGATGAAAAACTGTTTTTT,CSVGSSDEKLFF
TRBV7-9,TRBD2,.,TRBJ2-3,TGTGCCAGCAGCCTAAGCGGGAGGGGAACAGATACGCAGTATTTT,CASSLSGRGTDTQYF
TRBV9,.,once,TRBJ1-2,TGTGCCAGCAGCGTACTCTCAGACAGGTACTATGGCTACACCTTC,CASSVLSDRYYGYTF
TRBV7-3,.,.,TRBJ2-1,TGTGCCAGCAGACGCGAGGCTAGCTCCTACAATGAGCAGTTCTTC,CASRREASSYNEQFF